This is a list of T cell receptor beta chains from one sample in a study of shared clonotypes between healthy human individuals. TCRdb's table, derived via immunoSEQ multiplex PCR, lists solely in-frame clones and lacks some. The data show some 900,000 clones, with over 75% seen just once and over 1.3% held by the top ten. The sample was memory CD4+ T cells sorted from blood. The source is a man younger than 30 in good health. Both conserved end residues are part of each CDR3. D genes are given only for firm matches. A row's size may be missing; if present it is once, few, many or a size class.

V gene	D gene	clone size	J gene	CDR3 DNA	CDR3 protein
TRBV6-5	.	once	TRBJ1-5	TGTGCCAGCAGCCCACATTCAGGAGAGGGACAGCCCCAGCATTTT	CASSPHSGEGQPQHF
TRBV27	TRBD1	.	TRBJ1-2	TGTGCCAGCACTCCCATCGGGACAGGGAACTATGGCTACACCTTC	CASTPIGTGNYGYTF
TRBV5-8	.	.	TRBJ1-6	TGTGCCAGCAGCTTGAGCTATGGGACAAATAATTCACCCCTCCACTTT	CASSLSYGTNNSPLHF
TRBV18	TRBD1	many	TRBJ2-3	TGTGCCACCCGGGGACAGGGGGCGACAGATACGCAGTATTTT	CATRGQGATDTQYF
TRBV19	.	.	TRBJ2-7	TGTGCCAGTAGTGCCGACGGGACAAAATCACGCGAGCAGTACTTC	CASSADGTKSREQYF
TRBV5-5	TRBD2	.	TRBJ2-3	TGTGCCAGCAGCCCGCGGGGGGCCTCCAGCACAGATACGCAGTATTTT	CASSPRGASSTDTQYF
TRBV5-4	.	.	TRBJ1-2	TGTGCCAGCAGCTTGGGGACGGGGGGCGATCCTGGCTACACCTTC	CASSLGTGGDPGYTF
TRBV11-3	TRBD1	once	TRBJ2-5	TGTGCCACACCGGACAGGGAAGGAGACCAAGAGACCCAGTACTTC	CATPDREGDQETQYF
TRBV6-4	TRBD1	few	TRBJ1-6	TGTGCCAGCAGTGAAGGGACAGGGCATTCACCCCTCCACTTT	CASSEGTGHSPLHF
TRBV19	TRBD1	.	TRBJ1-1	TGTGCCAGTAGTATAGATGGGAAGGGGGCGGCCACTGAAGCTTTCTTT	CASSIDGKGAATEAFF
TRBV7-2	.	.	TRBJ2-5	TGTGCCAGCAGCTTAGACGGCAGCCAAGAGACCCAGTACTTC	CASSLDGSQETQYF
TRBV6-5	TRBD1	.	TRBJ2-7	TGTGCCAGCAGTCCCCAGGGACAGGGTCTTCTCGAGCAGTACTTC	CASSPQGQGLLEQYF
TRBV6-1	TRBD2	.	TRBJ2-7	TGTGCCAGCAGGAGGACGGGAGGCGACGAGCAGTACTTC	CASRRTGGDEQYF
TRBV21-1	.	.	TRBJ2-7	TGTGCCAGCAGCAAAGCTAGTCCCGGGACAGGCGTGTGGGAGCAGTACTTC	CASSKASPGTGVWEQYF
TRBV11-2	TRBD2	few	TRBJ2-2	TGTGCCAGCAGCGTAGGTGGGCTAGCGGGGCCGACCGGGGAGCTGTTTTTT	CASSVGGLAGPTGELFF
TRBV30	TRBD1	once	TRBJ1-6	TGTGCCTGGACCCCCAAAACAGGGGGCGGTTCACCCCTCCACTTT	CAWTPKTGGGSPLHF